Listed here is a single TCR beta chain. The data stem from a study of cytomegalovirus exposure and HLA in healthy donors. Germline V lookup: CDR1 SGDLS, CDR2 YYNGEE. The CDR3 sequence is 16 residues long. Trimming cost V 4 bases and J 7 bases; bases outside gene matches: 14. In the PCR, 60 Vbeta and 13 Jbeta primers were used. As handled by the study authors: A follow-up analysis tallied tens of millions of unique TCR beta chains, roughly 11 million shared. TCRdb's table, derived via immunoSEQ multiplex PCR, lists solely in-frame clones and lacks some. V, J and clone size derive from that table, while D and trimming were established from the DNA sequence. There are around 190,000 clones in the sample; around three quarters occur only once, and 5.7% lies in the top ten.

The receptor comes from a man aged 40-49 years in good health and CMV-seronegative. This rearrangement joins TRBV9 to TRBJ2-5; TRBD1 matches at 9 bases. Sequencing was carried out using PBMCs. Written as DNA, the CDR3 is TGTGCCAGCAGCACCACATATTGGGGACAGGGCGGGACCCAGTACTTC. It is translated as CASSTTYWGQGGTQYF. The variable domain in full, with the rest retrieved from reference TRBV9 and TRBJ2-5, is DSGVTQTPKHLITATGQRVTLRCSPRSGDLSVYWYQQSLDQGLQFLIQYYNGEERAKGNILERFSAQQFPDLHSELNLSSLELGDSALYFCASSTTYWGQGGTQYFGPGTRLLVL.